This T cell receptor (beta chain) was recovered during a study of beta chain features in type 1 diabetes. The V and J ends lost 4 bases and 5 bases respectively, with 8 bases between them. Germline-derived CDR1 and CDR2 are SNHLY and FYNNEI. The CDR3 is 12 amino acids. The sample holds a few counts of this clone. Its antigen is unknown. Findings and caveats of the study: Significant though moderate, a shortening of TCRB CDR3s appeared in all four CD4+ subsets of Type 1 diabetes patients. Sequencing of cDNA might inflate the share of cells that strongly express TCR.

As every portion of the isolated RNA was reverse transcribed, the sequencing read expressed TCRB transcripts. Clones were sequenced by immunoSEQ multiplex PCR, and TCRdb holds only the in-frame ones, with some missing. The table includes hundreds of thousands of clones, roughly 15% detected once. The clonotype originates from a woman aged 18-29 years in good health. Sample: naive CD4+ T cells from blood. The rearrangement uses TRBV2 and TRBJ1-2; D uncertain. CDR3 nucleotides: TGTGCCAGCAGTGGAGTATATTATGGCTACACCTTC. Translating it yields CASSGVYYGYTF. Using reference TRBV2 and TRBJ1-2 for the parts outside the CDR3, the full variable domain is EPEVTQTPSHQVTQMGQEVILRCVPISNHLYFYWYRQILGQKVEFLVSFYNNEISEKSEIFDDQFSVERPDGSNFTLKIRSTKLEDSAMYFCASSGVYYGYTFGSGTRLTVV.